What follows are 5 T cell receptor beta chains derived from one specimen sequenced in a study of blood T cells in healthy people across ages. Using a J-beta primer mix together with a sample-barcoded 5' primer, a second PCR was run for roughly 7 to 11 cycles. MiXCR, applied by TCRdb to the 5' RACE reads, yields one record per CDR3 protein. The sample lists about 780,000 distinct CDR3 sequences, about 47% occurring once. The material sequenced was blood. The receptors were sampled from a man older than 75 in good health.

This clonotype was seen only a few times. This chain connects TRBV21-1 to TRBJ2-1. TRBV21-1 is shown as a pseudogene. The CDR3 extends over 14 amino acids. The CDR3 loop is CASSKLRLKYEQFF. The CDR3 DNA reads TGTGCCAGCAGCAAGCTAAGACTGAAATATGAGCAGTTCTTC.

The chain combines TRBV29-1 with TRBJ2-1; D possibly corresponds to TRBD2 (6 bases). V was trimmed by 4 bases and J by 10 bases, leaving 26 bases between them. This CDR3 has 16 residues. Germline CDR1 SQVTM, CDR2 ANQGSEA. CDR3 amino acids: CSVALPGGRSLGEQFF. CDR3 bases: TGCAGCGTTGCCCTACCGGGTGGGAGGAGCCTGGGGGAGCAGTTCTTC.

This sequence joins TRBV3-1 and TRBJ2-1, with D possibly matching TRBD2 (5 bases). This CDR3 has 18 residues. CDR1 is LGHDT and CDR2 is YNNKEL in the germline V gene (reference sequence). V was pared by 4 bases and J by 0 bases, with 19 bases between. CDR3 loop: CASSLLYRGRTSYNEQFF. The CDR3 bases are TGTGCCAGCAGCCTCTTATACCGGGGTCGGACCTCCTACAATGAGCAGTTCTTC.

This clonotype has just a few counts. The chain links TRBV9 to TRBJ2-5; TRBD2 matches 11 bases. The CDR3 runs 17 residues. J was trimmed by 5 bases and V by 0 bases; bases with no gene match: 9. Per the germline V gene, CDR1 is SGDLS and CDR2 is YYNGEE. CDR3 sequence reads: CASSVGLAGGVTETQYF. CDR3 DNA sequence: TGTGCCAGCAGCGTAGGTCTAGCGGGAGGAGTTACGGAGACCCAGTACTTC.

This clonotype was picked up a small number of times. The chain links TRBV4-2 to TRBJ2-1; 9 bases are a match to TRBD1. J lost 4 bases, V lost 4 bases, and 17 bases had no gene match. CDR1 is LGHNA, CDR2 YNFKEQ, per germline. The CDR3 length is 19 residues. CDR3 protein: CASSPTSVHTGGLYNEQFF. In DNA, the CDR3 is TGTGCCAGCAGCCCCACATCGGTTCACACAGGGGGCTTGTACAATGAGCAGTTCTTC.